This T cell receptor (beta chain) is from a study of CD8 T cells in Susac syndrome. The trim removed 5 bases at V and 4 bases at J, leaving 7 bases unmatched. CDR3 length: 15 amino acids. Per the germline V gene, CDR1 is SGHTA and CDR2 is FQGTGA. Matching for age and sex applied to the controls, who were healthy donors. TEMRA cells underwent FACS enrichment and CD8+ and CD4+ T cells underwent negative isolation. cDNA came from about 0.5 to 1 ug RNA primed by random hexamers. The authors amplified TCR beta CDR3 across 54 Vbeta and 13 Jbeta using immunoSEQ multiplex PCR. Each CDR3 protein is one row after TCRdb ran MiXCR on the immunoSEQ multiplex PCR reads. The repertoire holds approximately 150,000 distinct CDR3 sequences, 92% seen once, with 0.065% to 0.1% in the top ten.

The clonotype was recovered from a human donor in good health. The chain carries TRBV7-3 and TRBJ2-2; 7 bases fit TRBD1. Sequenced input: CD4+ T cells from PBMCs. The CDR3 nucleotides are TGTGCCAGCAGCACCGACAGGGCTGGCACCGGGGAGCTGTTTTTT. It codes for CASSTDRAGTGELFF.